The 17 T cell receptor beta chains presented below share a single source sample, sequenced in a study of shared clonotypes between healthy human individuals. Profiling relied on immunoSEQ multiplex PCR, and the TCRdb table lists in-frame clones only, not all of them. This table holds a few million clones, approximately 94% found once. Input material: naive CD4+ T cells sorted from blood. Documented subset: CD45RA+ positively selected. These TCRs come from a man aged 18 to 29 in good health.

The V and J genes are TRBV12-5 and TRBJ2-1; maybe TRBD1 (6 bases). The CDR3 totals 15 residues. The germline V gene has CDR1 LGHNT and CDR2 FRNRAP. V gave up 3 bases and J gave up 0 bases, with 9 bases separating them. The DNA of the CDR3 is TGTGCTAGTGGTTTTACAGGGATCTCCTACAATGAGCAGTTCTTC. Encoded protein: CASGFTGISYNEQFF.

This sequence joins TRBV7-8 and TRBJ2-7; 7 bases map to TRBD2. The V gene end was trimmed by 4 bases and the J gene end by 2 bases; junction bases not matched to a gene: 11. Germline lookup yields CDR1 SGHVS and CDR2 FQNEAQ. This CDR3 comprises 16 residues. The CDR3 reads CASSSPPGGSTYEQYF. The CDR3 bases are TGTGCCAGCAGCTCCCCCCCTGGCGGGAGCACCTACGAGCAGTACTTC.

The chain carries TRBV6-1 and TRBJ2-7; TRBD2 matches at 8 bases. The CDR3 has 18 residues. With 5 bases clipped from V and 7 bases from J, the junction kept 22 bases outside the gene matches. CDR1 is MNHNS, CDR2 SASEGT, per germline. The CDR3 DNA reads as TGTGCCAGCAGTCAAGGTGCCCTTGGGACTAGACGGATCTTTGAGCAGTACTTC. It encodes CASSQGALGTRRIFEQYF.

The chain combines TRBV7-2 with TRBJ2-7; D call uncertain. From germline, CDR1 is SGHTA and CDR2 FQGNSA. Trimming cost V 2 bases and J 0 bases, with 11 bases left between them. CDR3 length equals 15 residues. The DNA for the CDR3 is TGTGCCAGCAGCTTACCTCGCCCGGCCTCCTACGAGCAGTACTTC. Encoded protein: CASSLPRPASYEQYF.

In DNA form, the CDR3 reads TGTGCCAGCAGTTACCCCTTTGGGGGTAATCAGCCCCAGCATTTT. It encodes CASSYPFGGNQPQHF. V and J are TRBV6-6 and TRBJ1-5; tentatively, D is TRBD1 (5 bases). Germline CDR1 reads MNHNY; CDR2 reads SVGAGI (reference sequence). V dropped 2 bases and J dropped 4 bases, with 12 bases sitting between them. There are 15 residues in the CDR3.

A single count supports this clone. The V and J genes are TRBV2 and TRBJ2-7; tentative D call: TRBD2 (6 bases). Germline CDR1 is SNHLY and CDR2 is FYNNEI. V lost 10 bases, J lost 1 base, and 17 bases lay in between. The CDR3 has 14 amino acids. CDR3 protein: CATGVAGGSYEQYF. The DNA for the CDR3 is TGTGCCACGGGGGTGGCGGGCGGTTCCTACGAGCAGTACTTC.

V usage is TRBV5-6 and J usage is TRBJ2-7, with 9 bases aligning to TRBD1. The CDR3 sequence is 14 residues long. V lost 7 bases and J lost 2; bases outside the gene matches: 7. The germline V gene has CDR1 SGHDT and CDR2 YYEEEE. The CDR3 protein is CASGQGNPPYEQYF. CDR3 nucleotides: TGTGCCAGCGGACAGGGGAACCCCCCCTACGAGCAGTACTTC.

This chain links TRBV7-2 with TRBJ1-2; D unresolved. The CDR3 totals 13 residues. Deletions cut 1 base from V and 8 bases from J, with 11 bases between. Looked up from germline, CDR1 is SGHTA and CDR2 is FQGNSA. CDR3 sequence (DNA): TGTGCCAGCAGCTTAGTCTTCGGTTGGGGCTACACCTTC. This encodes CASSLVFGWGYTF.

A single count supports this clone. The same CDR3 also results from other DNA sequences found in this sample. V and J are TRBV19 and TRBJ1-6; D remains ambiguous. This CDR3 has 13 residues. From germline, CDR1 is LNHDA and CDR2 SQIVND (reference sequence). V shed 4 bases and J shed 0 bases, with 1 base lying between them. This CDR3 is CASSSSYNSPLHF. The CDR3 region has the DNA TGTGCCAGTAGTAGCTCCTATAATTCACCCCTCCACTTT.

This chain joins TRBV2 and TRBJ1-6; D remains unclear. The CDR3 totals 14 residues. V lost 6 bases and J 7 bases, leaving 13 bases between the germline ends. Looked up from germline, CDR1 is SNHLY and CDR2 is FYNNEI. As DNA, the CDR3 is TGTGCCAGCAGCCCTACAGAGATAAATTCACCCCTCCACTTT. Its translation: CASSPTEINSPLHF.

The chain has TRBV7-2 and TRBJ2-2; D unresolved. This CDR3 is built from 14 residues. V gave up 2 bases and J gave up 4 bases, with 8 bases separating them. Germline V gene lookup returns CDR1 SGHTA and CDR2 FQGNSA. The CDR3 here is CASSLQGITGELFF. The DNA of the CDR3 is TGTGCCAGCAGCTTACAAGGGATCACCGGGGAGCTGTTTTTT.

The rearrangement joins TRBV18 to TRBJ1-1; unclear D gene. From germline, CDR1 is KGHSH and CDR2 LQKENI. The CDR3 totals 13 residues. V lost 0 bases and J 8 bases, leaving 10 bases between the germline ends. The CDR3 DNA follows: TGTGCCAGCTCACCACCGATACAGACAGAAGCTTTCTTT. This encodes CASSPPIQTEAFF.

The genes are TRBV28 and TRBJ2-7, with 11 bases lining up with TRBD1. With V trimmed by 6 bases and J by 2 bases, 6 bases remained unmatched. The CDR3 spans 15 residues. CDR1 is MDHEN, CDR2 SYDVKM, per germline. CDR3 DNA sequence: TGTGCCAGCAGGGGACAGGGGGAGTTCCCCTACGAGCAGTACTTC. This encodes CASRGQGEFPYEQYF.

The chain employs TRBV15 and TRBJ2-1, with D possibly called TRBD1 or TRBD2 (6 bases each). The CDR3 loop spans 16 amino acids. From germline, CDR1 is LNHNV and CDR2 YYDKDF (reference sequence). The V and J ends lost 0 bases and 8 bases respectively, with 17 bases between them. The CDR3 sequence is CATSRDRRGAGDEQFF. CDR3 in DNA: TGTGCCACCAGCAGAGACCGGAGGGGGGCTGGGGATGAGCAGTTCTTC. The variable domain in full, with the rest retrieved from reference TRBV15 and TRBJ2-1, is DAMVIQNPRYQVTQFGKPVTLSCSQTLNHNVMYWYQQKSSQAPKLLFHYYDKDFNNEADTPDNFQSRRPNTSFCFLDIRSPGLGDTAMYLCATSRDRRGAGDEQFFGPGTRLTVL.

This sequence joins TRBV6-5 and TRBJ2-5; D remains ambiguous. The germline gives CDR1 MNHEY, CDR2 SVGAGI. The CDR3 is 12 residues long. Deletions cut 10 bases from V and 5 bases from J, with 14 bases between. The CDR3 sequence: CATRSLAETQYF. CDR3 sequence (DNA): TGTGCCACCAGGTCCCTTGCTGAGACCCAGTACTTC.

V usage is TRBV6-5 and J usage is TRBJ1-1; TRBD1 might be the D (5 bases). Trimming left V 6 bases short and J 4 bases short, with 6 bases between. This CDR3 spans 11 amino acids. In germline, CDR1 is MNHEY, CDR2 SVGAGI. CDR3 DNA sequence: TGTGCCAGCAGCGACAGCACTGAAGCTTTCTTT. Translation gives CASSDSTEAFF.

J is TRBJ2-5 and V is TRBV7-9; 7 bases line up with TRBD2. This CDR3 is 14 amino acids long. The V gene's germline CDR1 is SEHNR and CDR2 FQNEAQ (reference sequence). J gave up 4 bases and V 3 bases, and 5 bases lay outside the gene matches. CDR3 sequence: CASSFGGGRETQYF. The CDR3 coding sequence is TGTGCCAGCAGCTTCGGCGGGGGTAGAGAGACCCAGTACTTC.